This record looks at one TCR beta chain sequence and its context. This clonotype was counted many times. No cognate antigen has been identified for it. Nothing much larger sits one base from this clone, and base qualities are not available. The germline ends are 15 bases apart after V is trimmed by 0 bases and J by 3 bases. The germline V gene (reference sequence) supplies CDR1 DFQATT and CDR2 SNEGSKA. The CDR3 holds 15 amino acids from the cysteine to the phenylalanine. The only DNA kept is the CDR3, 45 bases in frame from the first base. This specimen comes from a study of T cells in Graves' hyperthyroidism and ophthalmopathy (dated by TCRdb to the late 2010s). A note on the overall study: Peripheral blood samples were taken at initial diagnosis, before any treatment was given. To identify TCR V-J signatures that set the groups apart, the researchers used a discovery cohort of 95 to 100 patients, made up of fewer than 50 with Graves' ophthalmopathy and some 58 with stable Graves' hyperthyroidism. Prospective prediction of ophthalmopathy was tested in an independent validation cohort consisting of about 20 hyperthyroidism patients and around 16 patients who later progressed to ophthalmopathy. The approximately 97 discovery patients were randomly divided into training and test sets at a 7:3 ratio. In more than 5 Graves' hyperthyroidism patients, the study also compared T-cell repertoires from thyroid tissue with T-cell repertoires from blood. Once sampling was done, hyperthyroidism patients were given methimazole at a starting dose of 30 mg daily, whereas ophthalmopathy patients were given high-dose intravenous methylprednisolone. According to the paper, TCR Vbeta CDR3 sequencing was carried out on over 130 peripheral blood samples, which came from fewer than 50 ophthalmopathy, roughly 75 hyperthyroidism and 17 progressor patients. On the study overall, not on this receptor specifically: In validation, the model predicted progression to ophthalmopathy a median of around 6.5 months before onset, with approximately 70% sensitivity and 72.22% specificity. Sample size was not statistically predetermined, and investigators were not blinded to group allocation. Most expanded thyroid clonotypes (frequency above 0.001) were also found in blood, which suggests that blood repertoires may mirror thyroid immune responses. Ophthalmopathy was separated from stable hyperthyroidism by a 13 V-J signature model, with over 85% sensitivity and 81% to 82% specificity obtained in cross-validation and 80%/75% obtained in testing.

Moderately to severely active disease, a Clinical Activity Score of at least 3, a NOSPECS grade of at least 4, and a duration under 3 months were present in ophthalmopathy patients. Exclusion was applied to patients with uncontrolled infections, other autoimmune diseases, pregnancy or lactation. Diagnoses were established on the basis of clinical symptoms, serum thyroxine and TRAb, thyroid ultrasound, and orbital computed tomography. PBMCs were isolated from about 9.2 ml of fresh peripheral blood by Ficoll-Paque density gradient centrifugation. Total RNA was extracted using Trizol reagent, and RNA quality was assessed on an Agilent 2100 Bioanalyzer. Amplification of TCR beta CDR3 regions was carried out from RNA transcripts. The first round of RT-PCR for the TCR CDR3 was performed with the HTBI primer set and the Qiagen OneStep RT-PCR kit. The libraries were constructed in a second round of multiplex PCR and then size-selected and purified. Sequencing of the libraries was done on an Illumina HiSeq2000 using paired-end 100 bp reads. The study's own analysis went as follows. SOAPnuke was used to process the raw data, throwing out any read that contained adapters or uncalled bases, had a mean Phred below 15, or lacked an exact constant-primer or identifier match. COPE v1.2.5 was used to merge the high-quality paired reads, and each unique nucleotide sequence was defined as a clonotype. Clonotypes were aligned to IMGT TRBV, TRBD and TRBJ reference segments using MiTCR v1.1. Analysis was restricted to V-J combinations with a frequency above 0.0001, which covered 98% to 99.2% of repertoires. A TCS score was defined as the ratio between F50 (clonal expansion) and ExV (chaos), using BLOSUM62-based TCRdist between CDR3 peptides within each V-J. Welch's t-statistics and random forest reduced around 550 V-J features to around 14, which were used in a naive Bayes classifier (R e1071). TCRdb reran the public reads through fastp at Q25 and MiXCR, keeping productive beta chains. A single entry per CDR3 protein holds the most common genes and DNA from its merged rows. TCRdb, not the original authors, processed these V and J calls. This sample comprises hundreds of thousands of distinct CDR3 sequences, approximately 20% of them detected only once. The top ten hold around 60% of the sample.

Sample: blood. Recombination connected TRBV20-1 to TRBJ2-7; the D gene is possibly TRBD1 or TRBD2, with 5 bases matching each. The sequence was collected from a man aged 25 to 40 with Graves' ophthalmopathy. CDR3 sequence: CSAREGPFAGYEQYF. The DNA is TGCAGTGCTAGAGAGGGACCATTCGCCGGCTACGAGCAGTACTTC.